What follows are 23 T cell receptor beta chains derived from one specimen sequenced in a study of blood T cell repertoires in COVID-19. TCRdb keeps only in-frame clones here, not all; method: immunoSEQ multiplex PCR. Of roughly 200,000 clones listed, approximately 86% were seen once; the top ten hold about 1.3%. Material: peripheral blood. The receptors shown here come from a woman aged 25 to 39 with COVID-19, enrolled during active disease.

The chain has TRBV10-3 and TRBJ2-3; D ambiguous. V gave up 5 bases and J gave up 0 bases, with 6 bases separating them. The germline V gene has CDR1 ENHRY and CDR2 SYGVKD. CDR3 length equals 13 residues. The CDR3 DNA reads as TGTGCCATCAGTATACAGAGCACAGATACGCAGTATTTT. This codes for CAISIQSTDTQYF.

The chain is built from TRBV10-3 and TRBJ2-1; TRBD2 agrees at 8 bases. The trim removed 10 bases at V and 0 bases at J, leaving 11 bases unmatched. The CDR3 sequence is 16 residues long. The germline CDR1 and CDR2 sequences are ENHRY and SYGVKD. This CDR3 is CATGGDGPNSYNEQFF. The DNA of the CDR3 is TGTGCCACCGGGGGGGACGGGCCCAACTCCTACAATGAGCAGTTCTTC.

As to this clone: Other DNA sequences within the sample encode an identical CDR3. The chain uses TRBV5-4 and TRBJ1-2; TRBD1 matches at 8 bases. This CDR3 spans 13 amino acids. V was clipped by 4 bases and J by 3 bases; unmatched bases: 2. Germline lookup yields CDR1 SGHNT and CDR2 YYREEE (reference sequence). DNA for the CDR3: TGTGCCAGCAGCACGGACAGGGACTATGGCTACACCTTC. Encoded protein: CASSTDRDYGYTF.

The rearrangement joins TRBV2 to TRBJ2-5; D is uncertain. From germline, CDR1 is SNHLY and CDR2 FYNNEI. Deletions cut 2 bases from V and 6 bases from J, with 7 bases between. This CDR3 spans 12 amino acids. In nucleotides, the CDR3 is TGTGCCAGCAGTGAACCCTATAAGACCCAGTACTTC. Amino acids: CASSEPYKTQYF.

This rearrangement joins TRBV29-1 to TRBJ1-1; TRBD1 is a possible D gene (5 bases). V lost 6 bases, J lost 6 bases, and 23 bases lay in between. The germline CDR1 and CDR2 sequences are SQVTM and ANQGSEA. The CDR3 loop spans 15 amino acids. The CDR3 reads CSVRRELPRDAEAFF. DNA of the CDR3: TGCAGCGTCAGGAGGGAACTTCCCAGGGACGCTGAAGCTTTCTTT.

The gene calls are TRBV20-1 and TRBJ1-6; 10 nucleotides match TRBD1. The CDR3 runs to 16 residues. CDR1 and CDR2 (germline): DFQATT, SNEGSKA (reference sequence). V lost 3 bases to trimming and J lost 1 base; unmatched junction nucleotides: 3. CDR3 bases: TGCAGTGCTAGTAAGGGACAGGGGTCCTATAATTCACCCCTCCACTTT. Translation gives CSASKGQGSYNSPLHF.

V and J are TRBV9 and TRBJ2-7; 8 positions agree with TRBD1. Trimming at V came to 3 bases and at J to 3 bases, leaving 2 bases not matched to a gene. The CDR3 length is 13 residues. The germline V gene has CDR1 SGDLS and CDR2 YYNGEE. The CDR3 protein is CASSEGTGYEQYF. The CDR3 DNA reads as TGTGCCAGCAGCGAGGGGACAGGCTACGAGCAGTACTTC.

The chain links TRBV9 to TRBJ1-2; D is perhaps TRBD1 (5 bases). The length of the CDR3 is 13 residues. The V gene's germline CDR1 is SGDLS and CDR2 YYNGEE. The V gene lost 3 bases and the J gene lost 3 bases, with 9 bases spanning the gap. Written as DNA, the CDR3 is TGTGCCAGCAGCGGACAGAGACACTATGGCTACACCTTC. It is translated as CASSGQRHYGYTF.

This sequence joins TRBV10-3 and TRBJ2-1; D may be TRBD2 (5 bases). The germline CDR1 and CDR2 sequences are ENHRY and SYGVKD. The CDR3 is 15 amino acids. Between the trimmed V and J ends, which lost 3 bases and 2 bases, there was a span of 11 bases. This chain's CDR3 is CAISDREVPYNEQFF. CDR3 nucleotides: TGTGCCATCAGTGACCGGGAAGTCCCCTACAATGAGCAGTTCTTC.

J is TRBJ2-2 and V is TRBV7-2; no reliable D call. This CDR3 is 12 amino acids long. Germline loops: CDR1 SGHTA, CDR2 FQGNSA. With 10 bases removed from V and 5 bases from J, the gap between germline ends came to 11 bases. The CDR3 spells CATLGGTGELFF. CDR3 bases: TGTGCCACCCTCGGCGGAACCGGGGAGCTGTTTTTT. The full variable domain, completed using reference TRBV7-2 and TRBJ2-2, is GAGVSQSPSNKVTEKGKDVELRCDPISGHTALYWYRQSLGQGLEFLIYFQGNSAPDKSGLPSDRFSAERTGGSVSTLTIQRTQQEDSAVYLCATLGGTGELFFGEGSRLTVL.

The rearrangement links TRBV3-1 (or the pseudogene TRBV3-2) to TRBJ1-1; 8 nucleotides match TRBD1. The CDR3 is 16 amino acids. Per the germline V gene, CDR1 is LGHDT and CDR2 is YNNKEL (reference sequence). The trim removed 7 bases at V and 1 base at J, leaving 11 bases unmatched. CDR3 protein: CASTKTPGQGNTEAFF. CDR3 nucleotides: TGTGCCAGCACCAAAACCCCCGGACAGGGGAACACTGAAGCTTTCTTT.

The chain links TRBV30 to TRBJ2-7, with TRBD2 matching over 7 bases. CDR1 and CDR2 from the germline V gene are GTSNPN and SVGIG (reference sequence). The CDR3 sequence is 13 residues long. Trimming took 2 bases from V and 2 from J; bases not matched to a gene: 3. Here the CDR3 reads CAWSWGGPYEQYF. CDR3 nucleotides: TGTGCCTGGAGTTGGGGGGGACCCTACGAGCAGTACTTC.

The chain employs TRBV12-5 and TRBJ2-2, with a weak D call TRBD1 (6 bases). Trimming cost V 6 bases and J 3 bases, with 11 bases left between them. The CDR3 totals 14 residues. From germline, CDR1 is LGHNT and CDR2 FRNRAP. This chain's CDR3 is CASGPDRDTGELFF. CDR3 sequence (DNA): TGTGCTAGTGGGCCGGACAGAGACACCGGGGAGCTGTTTTTT.

The CDR3 region is CASGLASGNTIYF. The CDR3 nucleotides read TGTGCCAGCGGCCTCGCCTCTGGAAACACCATATATTTT. The chain uses TRBV5-6 and TRBJ1-3; no definite D call. Trimming pared 7 bases from V and 0 bases from J, leaving 8 bases between. Germline V lookup: CDR1 SGHDT, CDR2 YYEEEE. The CDR3 is 13 residues long.

The chain recombines TRBV19 with TRBJ1-2, with 10 bases identical to TRBD1. Per the germline V gene, CDR1 is LNHDA and CDR2 is SQIVND (reference sequence). V shed 4 bases, J shed 5 bases, and the junction held 16 bases outside the gene matches. The CDR3 sequence is 18 residues long. The CDR3 loop reads CASSNSGQGLHSGYGYTF. CDR3 DNA sequence: TGTGCCAGTAGTAATTCGGGACAGGGGTTGCACAGTGGGTATGGCTACACCTTC.

This clone was counted a single time. This chain uses TRBV7-6 with TRBJ1-1, with a possible D match to TRBD1 (5 bases). This CDR3 comprises 16 residues. V was shortened by 1 base and J by 5 bases, with 17 bases between the two germline ends. The germline gives CDR1 SGHVS, CDR2 FNYEAQ. Here the CDR3 reads CASSLGQTAGRTEAFF. Written as DNA, the CDR3 is TGTGCCAGCAGCTTAGGTCAGACAGCGGGTAGAACTGAAGCTTTCTTT.

V is TRBV18 and J is TRBJ2-2; 7 bases match TRBD1. V trimming: 4 bases; J trimming: 6 bases; junction bases outside the gene matches: 8. Germline CDR1 reads KGHSH; CDR2 reads LQKENI. This CDR3 contains 15 residues. The CDR3 loop is CASSRQQGSPGELFF. The CDR3 region has the DNA TGTGCCAGCTCACGACAACAGGGGTCCCCCGGGGAGCTGTTTTTT.

The CDR3 sequence is CASTRTSGVNEQYF. DNA for the CDR3: TGTGCCAGCACCCGGACTAGCGGGGTCAACGAGCAGTACTTC. The rearrangement links TRBV6-5 to TRBJ2-7; the match to TRBD2 covers 12 bases. With V trimmed by 7 bases and J by 5 bases, 6 bases remained unmatched. Germline values: CDR1 MNHEY, CDR2 SVGAGI. This CDR3 has 14 residues.

The chain carries TRBV6-1 and TRBJ1-6, with a tentative D call TRBD1 (5 bases). The CDR3 covers 15 residues. The V and J ends lost 2 bases and 0 bases respectively, with 5 bases between them. The germline V gene encodes CDR1 MNHNS and CDR2 SASEGT. The DNA for the CDR3 is TGTGCCAGCAGTGAACAGGGCTCCTATAATTCACCCCTCCACTTT. It yields the protein CASSEQGSYNSPLHF.

V gene TRBV4-1 combines with J gene TRBJ1-3, with 9 bases fitting TRBD1. The V and J ends lost 0 bases and 4 bases, in that order; junction bases with no gene match: 7. The CDR3 runs to 17 residues. Germline V lookup: CDR1 MGHRA, CDR2 YSYEKL. The CDR3 coding sequence is TGCGCCAGCAGCCAAGATCCCCTGGACAGGGGAGGAAACACCATATATTTT. Its translation: CASSQDPLDRGGNTIYF.

This clone was seen a single time. The J gene is TRBJ2-7, the V gene TRBV30; D possibly corresponds to TRBD1 (5 bases). Trimming took 0 bases from V and 11 from J, leaving 14 bases between them. There are 12 residues in the CDR3. The germline gives CDR1 GTSNPN, CDR2 SVGIG (reference sequence). The CDR3 nucleotides read TGTGCCTGGAGTGTACTAAGGGGCCCGGAGTACTTC. It codes for CAWSVLRGPEYF.

The CDR3 loop is CASTLTGGASTEAFF. The CDR3 DNA sequence: TGTGCCAGTACCCTGACAGGGGGCGCGAGCACTGAAGCTTTCTTT. This chain links TRBV19 with TRBJ1-1; 10 bases map to TRBD1. Trimming removed 7 bases from V and 4 bases from J; junction bases left unmatched: 9. This CDR3 region has 15 residues. Germline assignment: CDR1 LNHDA and CDR2 SQIVND (reference sequence).

The CDR3 region is CASSPSGLADYEQYF. In nucleotides, the CDR3 is TGCGCCAGCAGCCCCTCGGGACTAGCGGACTACGAGCAGTACTTC. The chain joins TRBV5-1 to TRBJ2-7; TRBD2 agrees at 11 bases. The V segment lost 4 bases and the J segment 3 bases; nucleotides outside the gene matches: 6. Germline-derived CDR1 and CDR2 are SGHRS and YFSETQ. The CDR3 covers 15 residues.